This TCR beta chain emerged from a study of early T cells in non-severe SARS-CoV-2 infection. Turning to the study itself: Sequencing input comprised bulk RNA from unsorted whole blood; chain pairing was not available.

Germline assignment: CDR1 SEHNR and CDR2 FQNEAQ (reference sequence). This CDR3 has 15 residues. V lost 2 bases, J lost 2 bases, and 13 bases lay in between. Molecules of cDNA were individually given unique molecular identifiers that were attached to them. TCRdb redid the calling of the 5' RACE reads with MiXCR, one entry per CDR3 protein. The sample records approximately 71,000 distinct CDR3 sequences, approximately 13% being singletons. This clonotype occurred a few times. The chain couples TRBV7-9 to TRBJ2-7; perhaps D is TRBD1 or TRBD2 (6 bases each). The sequence was collected from an adult who was a healthcare worker with PCR-confirmed SARS-CoV-2 infection or an uninfected control (not recorded which). This specimen consisted of whole blood, obtained at baseline. The CDR3 sequence is CASSLPRGQAYEQYF. The CDR3, as DNA: TGTGCCAGCAGCTTACCTCGGGGGCAGGCCTACGAGCAGTACTTC.